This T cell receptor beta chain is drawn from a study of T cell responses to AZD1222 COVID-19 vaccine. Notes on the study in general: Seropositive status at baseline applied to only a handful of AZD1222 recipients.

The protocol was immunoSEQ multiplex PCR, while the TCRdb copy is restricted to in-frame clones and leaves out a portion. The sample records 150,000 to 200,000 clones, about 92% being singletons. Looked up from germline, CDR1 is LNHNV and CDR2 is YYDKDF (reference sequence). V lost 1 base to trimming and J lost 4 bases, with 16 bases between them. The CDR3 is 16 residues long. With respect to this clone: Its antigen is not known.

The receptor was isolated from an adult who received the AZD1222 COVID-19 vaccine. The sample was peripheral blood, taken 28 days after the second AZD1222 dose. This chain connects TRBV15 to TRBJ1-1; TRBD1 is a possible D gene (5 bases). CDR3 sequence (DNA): TGTGCCACCAGCAGAGGACTGGGCACAGGCCCCACTGAAGCTTTCTTT. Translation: CATSRGLGTGPTEAFF.